This entry describes one T cell receptor (beta chain). These data come from a study of blood T cell repertoires in COVID-19. At the level of the study: Italy, Spain and the United States were the sources of the convalescent and acute COVID-19 samples. PBMCs, B-cell-depleted T cells, or T cells provided the cDNA or gDNA that made up the material.

Authors' analysis steps: Amplified reference gene primers provided the basis for estimating nucleated cell counts. Produced via immunoSEQ multiplex PCR; TCRdb's table is partial and in-frame only. V, J and clone size are those of that table, while D and trimming were read from the DNA. The sample has about 240,000 clones; around 81% are singletons. Source material: peripheral blood. The TCR was taken from a man younger than 45 who had recovered from COVID-19.

The CDR3 loop is CASSFRERGGNEQFF. DNA of the CDR3: TGTGCCAGCAGTTTCAGAGAGCGGGGGGGCAACGAGCAGTTCTTC. This chain links TRBV28 with TRBJ2-1; 10 bases fit TRBD2. V dropped 3 bases and J dropped 10; count of bases not matched to a gene: 9. Germline V gene lookup returns CDR1 MDHEN and CDR2 SYDVKM. The CDR3 has 15 amino acids.